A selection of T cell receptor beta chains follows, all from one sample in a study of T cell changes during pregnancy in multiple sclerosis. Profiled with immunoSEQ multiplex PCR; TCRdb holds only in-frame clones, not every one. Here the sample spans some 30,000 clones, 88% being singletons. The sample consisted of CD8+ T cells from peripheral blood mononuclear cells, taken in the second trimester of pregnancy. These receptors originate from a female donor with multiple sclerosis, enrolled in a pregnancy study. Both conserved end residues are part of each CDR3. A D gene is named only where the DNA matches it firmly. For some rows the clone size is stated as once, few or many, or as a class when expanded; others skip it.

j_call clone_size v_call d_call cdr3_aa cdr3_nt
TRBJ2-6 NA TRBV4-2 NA CASSQDMSSGANVLTF TGTGCCAGCAGCCAAGATATGAGCTCTGGGGCCAACGTCCTGACTTTC
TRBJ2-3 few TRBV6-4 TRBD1 CASSDGTGGADTQYF TGTGCCAGCAGTGACGGGACAGGGGGCGCAGATACGCAGTATTTT
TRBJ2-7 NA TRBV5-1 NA CASNDGGEQYF TGCGCCAGCAACGACGGAGGGGAGCAGTACTTC
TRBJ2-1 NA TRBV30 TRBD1 CAWAGQAYNEQFF TGTGCCTGGGCGGGACAGGCGTACAATGAGCAGTTCTTC
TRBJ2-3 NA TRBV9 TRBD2 CASSPGTSGGEQYF TGTGCCAGCAGCCCAGGGACTAGTGGAGGTGAGCAGTATTTT
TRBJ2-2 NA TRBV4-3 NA CASSQDPIGELFF TGCGCCAGCAGCCAAGACCCCATCGGGGAGCTGTTTTTT
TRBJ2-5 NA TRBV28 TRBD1 CASSWPPQGVETQYF TGTGCCAGCAGTTGGCCTCCTCAGGGGGTGGAGACCCAGTACTTC
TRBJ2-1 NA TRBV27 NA CASSFGDTYNEQFF TGTGCCAGCAGCTTTGGTGACACTTACAATGAGCAGTTCTTC
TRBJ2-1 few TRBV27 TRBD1 CASRTGYNEQFF TGTGCCAGCAGGACAGGGTACAATGAGCAGTTCTTC
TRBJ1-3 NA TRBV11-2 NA CASSLAGTGNTIYF TGTGCCAGCAGCTTAGCAGGGACTGGAAACACCATATATTTT
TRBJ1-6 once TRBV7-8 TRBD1 CASSFRDSNSPLHF TGTGCCAGCAGCTTCCGGGACAGCAATTCACCCCTCCACTTT
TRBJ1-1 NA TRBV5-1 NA CASSFGGNTEAFF TGCGCCAGCAGCTTCGGGGGGAACACTGAAGCTTTCTTT
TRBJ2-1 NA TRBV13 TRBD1 CASSPNLQRQGRWDEQFF TGTGCCAGCAGCCCCAACCTCCAAAGACAGGGGCGTTGGGATGAGCAGTTCTTC
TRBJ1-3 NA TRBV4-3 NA CASSQDGRLNTIYF TGCGCCAGCAGCCAAGATGGGAGGTTAAACACCATATATTTT
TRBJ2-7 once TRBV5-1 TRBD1 CASSEEGQGSYEQYF TGCGCCAGCAGCGAGGAGGGACAGGGATCCTACGAGCAGTACTTC
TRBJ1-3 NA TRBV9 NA CASTETTSGNTIYF TGTGCCAGCACCGAGACTACCTCTGGAAACACCATATATTTT
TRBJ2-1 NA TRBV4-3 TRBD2 CASSQGLAGGYNEQFF TGCGCCAGCAGCCAAGGACTAGCGGGGGGATACAATGAGCAGTTCTTC
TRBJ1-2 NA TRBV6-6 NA CASHSLTVLNYGYTF TGTGCCAGCCATTCTTTGACAGTATTGAACTATGGCTACACCTTC
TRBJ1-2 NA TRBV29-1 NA CSASGVYGYTF TGCAGCGCCTCAGGTGTCTATGGCTACACCTTC
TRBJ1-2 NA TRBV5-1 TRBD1 CASSLARQGMYGYTF TGCGCCAGCAGCTTGGCCCGACAGGGCATGTATGGCTACACCTTC
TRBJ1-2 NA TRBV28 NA CASSRPGGAQDYGYTF TGTGCCAGCAGTCGGCCCGGGGGGGCGCAGGACTATGGCTACACCTTC
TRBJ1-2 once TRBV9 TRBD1 CASGKATGGNGYTF TGTGCCAGCGGCAAGGCGACAGGGGGCAATGGCTACACCTTC
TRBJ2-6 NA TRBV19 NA CASSEYTGTGANVLTF TGTGCCAGTAGCGAATACACAGGGACTGGGGCCAACGTCCTGACTTTC
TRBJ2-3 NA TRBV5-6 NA CASINGGTDTQYF TGTGCCAGCATCAACGGGGGCACAGATACGCAGTATTTT
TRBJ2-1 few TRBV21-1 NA CASSILAGGTYNEQFF TGTGCCAGCAGCATTCTGGCGGGGGGAACCTACAATGAGCAGTTCTTC
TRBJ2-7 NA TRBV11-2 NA CASSHLEFEQYF TGTGCCAGCAGCCACCTAGAGTTCGAGCAGTACTTC
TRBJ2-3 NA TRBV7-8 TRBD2 CASRGTGTSGVDTQYF TGTGCCAGCAGGGGGACCGGGACTAGCGGGGTTGATACGCAGTATTTT
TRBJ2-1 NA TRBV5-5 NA CASSLRLAYNEQFF TGTGCCAGCAGCCTCCGACTAGCCTACAATGAGCAGTTCTTC
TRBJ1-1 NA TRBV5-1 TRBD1 CASSSTGPEAFF TGCGCCAGCAGCTCGACAGGGCCTGAAGCTTTCTTT
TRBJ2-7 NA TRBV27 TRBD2 CASSYSGGLPYEQYF TGTGCCAGCAGTTACAGCGGGGGGCTTCCCTACGAGCAGTACTTC
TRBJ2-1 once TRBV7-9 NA CASSLVEGEYNEQFF TGTGCCAGCAGCTTAGTTGAGGGAGAATACAATGAGCAGTTCTTC
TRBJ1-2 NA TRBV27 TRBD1 CASSPLRTGIDYGYTF TGTGCCAGCAGTCCTCTAAGGACAGGAATAGACTATGGCTACACCTTC
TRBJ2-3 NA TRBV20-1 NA CSARRDTQYF TGCAGTGCTAGGAGAGATACGCAGTATTTT
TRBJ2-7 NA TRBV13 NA CASSLGGGIDEQYF TGTGCCAGCAGCTTAGGAGGAGGGATCGACGAGCAGTACTTC
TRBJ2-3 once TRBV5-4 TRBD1 CASSVDPGQGVDTQYF TGTGCCAGCAGCGTGGATCCGGGACAGGGGGTAGATACGCAGTATTTT
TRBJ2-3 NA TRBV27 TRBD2 CASSILAAGGGTDTQYF TGTGCCAGCAGTATCCTAGCCGCGGGGGGGGGCACAGATACGCAGTATTTT
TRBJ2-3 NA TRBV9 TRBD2 CASSVAPWRGAVDTQYF TGTGCCAGCAGCGTAGCCCCCTGGCGGGGGGCAGTAGATACGCAGTATTTT
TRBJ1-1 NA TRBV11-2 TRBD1 CASSLVGDRDYGRTEAFF TGTGCCAGCAGCTTAGTTGGGGACAGGGACTATGGTCGGACTGAAGCTTTCTTT
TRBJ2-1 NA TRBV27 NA CASSWGTQQFF TGTGCCAGCAGTTGGGGGACTCAACAGTTCTTC
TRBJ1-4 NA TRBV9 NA CASSVARAGGGRKLFF TGTGCCAGCAGCGTAGCTCGGGCAGGCGGAGGTAGAAAACTGTTTTTT
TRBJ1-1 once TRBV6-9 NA CASSRGIMNTEAFF TGTGCCAGCTCTCGGGGGATCATGAACACTGAAGCTTTCTTT
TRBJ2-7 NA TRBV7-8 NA CASSAPAGASYEQYF TGTGCCAGCAGCGCCCCGGCGGGGGCATCCTACGAGCAGTACTTC
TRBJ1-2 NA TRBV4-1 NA CASKTLGLPLYGYTF TGCGCCAGCAAAACCCTGGGGCTTCCTCTCTATGGCTACACCTTC
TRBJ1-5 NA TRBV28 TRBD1 CASSPRTGARGNQPQHF TGTGCCAGCAGCCCACGGACAGGAGCCAGGGGCAATCAGCCCCAGCATTTT
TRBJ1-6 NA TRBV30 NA CAWRNSGWTYNSPLHF TGTGCCTGGAGGAACTCAGGGTGGACCTATAATTCACCCCTCCACTTT
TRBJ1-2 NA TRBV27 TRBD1 CASSTGQAYGYTF TGTGCCAGCAGTACAGGACAGGCCTATGGCTACACCTTC